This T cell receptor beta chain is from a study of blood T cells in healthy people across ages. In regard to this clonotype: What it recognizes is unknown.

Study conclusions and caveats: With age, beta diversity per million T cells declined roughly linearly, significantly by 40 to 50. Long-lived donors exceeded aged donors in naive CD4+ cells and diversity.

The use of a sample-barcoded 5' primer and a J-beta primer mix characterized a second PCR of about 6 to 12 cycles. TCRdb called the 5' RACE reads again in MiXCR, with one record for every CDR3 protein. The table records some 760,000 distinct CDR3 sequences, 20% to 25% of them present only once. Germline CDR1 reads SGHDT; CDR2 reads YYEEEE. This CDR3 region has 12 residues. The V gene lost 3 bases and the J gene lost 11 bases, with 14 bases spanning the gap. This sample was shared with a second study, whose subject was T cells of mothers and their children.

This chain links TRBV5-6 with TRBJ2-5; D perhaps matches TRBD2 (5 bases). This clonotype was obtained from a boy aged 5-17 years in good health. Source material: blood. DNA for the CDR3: TGTGCCAGCAGCTCATCCCCTAGGGAGCAGTACTTC. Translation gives CASSSSPREQYF.